This entry features one TCR beta chain sequence. Trimming removed 3 bases from V and 1 base from J, with 7 bases in between. This CDR3 comprises 14 residues. Looked up from germline, CDR1 is MGHRA and CDR2 is YSYEKL. Produced via immunoSEQ multiplex PCR; TCRdb's table is partial and in-frame only. The data contain 100,000 or so clones, around 87% of them singletons. The data are from a study of blood T cell repertoires in COVID-19. On the study more broadly: T cells, B-cell-depleted T cells, or PBMCs supplied cDNA or gDNA.

Material: peripheral blood. This clonotype originated in a woman younger than 45 with acute or convalescent COVID-19. The V and J genes are TRBV4-1 and TRBJ2-1; D ambiguous. The CDR3 loop is CASSHMTSYNEQFF. The CDR3 DNA sequence: TGCGCCAGCAGCCACATGACATCCTACAATGAGCAGTTCTTC.